These 8 T cell receptor beta chains originate from one sample sequenced in a study of cytomegalovirus exposure and HLA in healthy donors. Primers for the PCR totalled 60 Vbeta and 13 Jbeta. Method: immunoSEQ multiplex PCR; TCRdb's copy keeps in-frame clones and lacks some. The table includes roughly 120,000 clones, about four fifths detected once. What was sequenced was PBMCs. These receptor sequences come from a young man in good health and CMV-seronegative.

V and J are TRBV7-2 and TRBJ2-3, with 8 bases matching TRBD2. CDR1 is SGHTA and CDR2 is FQGNSA in the germline V gene. The J segment lost 3 bases and the V segment lost 1 base, leaving 3 bases of the junction unmatched. This CDR3 region has 15 residues. The CDR3 spells CASSLVGTSTDTQYF. CDR3 DNA sequence: TGTGCCAGCAGCTTAGTCGGGACTAGTACAGATACGCAGTATTTT.

The V call is TRBV6-1, the J call TRBJ2-1; a weak D match, TRBD1 (6 bases). CDR1 and CDR2 (germline): MNHNS, SASEGT. The CDR3 consists of 15 residues. Trimming took off 4 bases at V and 9 bases at J, with 19 bases between the two ends. The CDR3 coding sequence is TGTGCCAGCAGTGTGGGCAGGGGCGGTCGGCTTGAGCAGTTCTTC. Translating it yields CASSVGRGGRLEQFF.

This chain uses TRBV5-1 with TRBJ2-2, with TRBD2 as a possible D gene (5 bases). Germline CDR1 and CDR2: SGHRS and YFSETQ. This CDR3 comprises 12 residues. Trimming removed 4 bases at V and 7 bases at J, with 8 bases between. This CDR3 is CASSLAGGELFF. The CDR3 DNA is TGCGCCAGCAGCCTGGCGGGCGGGGAGCTGTTTTTT.

The CDR3 DNA sequence: TGCGCCAGCAGCTCTTCCTCCCACAGCGGGGTGTACAATGAGCAGTTCTTC. This sequence encodes CASSSSSHSGVYNEQFF. The chain uses TRBV5-1 and TRBJ2-1; the match to TRBD2 covers 7 bases. The length of the CDR3 is 17 residues. Germline V gives CDR1 SGHRS, CDR2 YFSETQ. The V and J ends lost 3 bases and 4 bases, in that order; junction bases with no gene match: 13.

V and J are TRBV9 and TRBJ1-6; no firm D call. V was pared by 0 bases and J by 9 bases, with 10 bases between. The CDR3 sequence is 14 residues long. The germline V gene has CDR1 SGDLS and CDR2 YYNGEE. In nucleotides, the CDR3 is TGTGCCAGCAGCGTAGAGACGTCGGGTTCACCCCTCCACTTT. It encodes CASSVETSGSPLHF. The complete variable domain, with remaining parts taken from reference TRBV9 and TRBJ1-6, reads DSGVTQTPKHLITATGQRVTLRCSPRSGDLSVYWYQQSLDQGLQFLIQYYNGEERAKGNILERFSAQQFPDLHSELNLSSLELGDSALYFCASSVETSGSPLHFGNGTRLTVT.

The gene calls are TRBV18 and TRBJ1-1; TRBD1 agrees at 7 bases. There are 13 residues in the CDR3. Germline CDR1 KGHSH, CDR2 LQKENI. V lost 3 bases, J lost 5 bases, and 3 bases stayed unmatched. Written as DNA, the CDR3 is TGTGCCAGCTCACCCTTACAGGGGACTGAAGCTTTCTTT. It encodes CASSPLQGTEAFF.

The rearrangement links TRBV29-1 to TRBJ1-5; 9 positions agree with TRBD1. This CDR3 is built from 14 residues. Trimming removed 4 bases from V and 6 bases from J; junction bases left unmatched: 7. Germline assignment: CDR1 SQVTM and CDR2 ANQGSEA. The CDR3 coding sequence is TGCAGCGTTGGAGAAACAGGGGGCGGTCAGCCCCAGCATTTT. Its protein product is CSVGETGGGQPQHF.

The rearrangement uses TRBV18 and TRBJ2-5; 8 positions agree with TRBD1. The CDR3 has 16 residues. J lost 3 bases, V lost 0 bases, and 6 bases had no gene match. The germline V gene has CDR1 KGHSH and CDR2 LQKENI. The CDR3 spells CASSPPRPGGEETQYF. In DNA, the CDR3 is TGTGCCAGCTCACCACCGAGGCCAGGGGGCGAAGAGACCCAGTACTTC.